This is a list of T cell receptor beta chains from one sample in a study of cytomegalovirus exposure and HLA in healthy donors. Here immunoSEQ multiplex PCR was the method, and the copy in TCRdb shows in-frame clones only, minus some. Among roughly 150,000 clones listed, approximately 84% were seen once. The specimen was PBMCs. Receptors originate from a man aged 25-45 years in good health and CMV-seropositive. The CDR3 runs from the conserved cysteine through the conserved F or W. The order of the fields is clone size, D gene, V gene, J gene, CDR3 DNA, CDR3 protein. A D gene is named only where the DNA matches it firmly. Not every row has a clone size; where given, it reads once, few, many or a size class.

clone size: -
D gene: TRBD2
V gene: TRBV9
J gene: TRBJ2-1
CDR3 DNA: TGTGCCAGCAGCGCAGCGGGAGCCCGGTACAATGAGCAGTTCTTC
CDR3 protein: CASSAAGARYNEQFF

clone size: -
D gene: -
V gene: TRBV6-5
J gene: TRBJ2-7
CDR3 DNA: TGTGCCAGCAGTCCCACGCCCCGGAGCAACGAGCAGTACTTC
CDR3 protein: CASSPTPRSNEQYF

clone size: -
D gene: TRBD1
V gene: TRBV6-5
J gene: TRBJ2-7
CDR3 DNA: TGTGCCAGCAGTTACGCTACTGGACAGGGGGCATACGAGCAGTACTTC
CDR3 protein: CASSYATGQGAYEQYF

clone size: -
D gene: TRBD1
V gene: TRBV7-2
J gene: TRBJ2-5
CDR3 DNA: TGTGCCAGCAGCTTAGTGCAACAGGGGGCGCATGAGCAAGAGACCCAGTACTTC
CDR3 protein: CASSLVQQGAHEQETQYF

clone size: -
D gene: -
V gene: TRBV19
J gene: TRBJ1-1
CDR3 DNA: TGTGCCAGTACTGTTCTGGGCGTGAACACTGAAGCTTTCTTT
CDR3 protein: CASTVLGVNTEAFF

clone size: -
D gene: -
V gene: TRBV7-8
J gene: TRBJ1-5
CDR3 DNA: TGTGCCAGCAGCTTAGGGAGGGATCAGCCCCAGCATTTT
CDR3 protein: CASSLGRDQPQHF

clone size: -
D gene: TRBD1
V gene: TRBV11-3
J gene: TRBJ1-2
CDR3 DNA: TGTGCCAGCAGCCAATCCGGGACAGGGGATCATGGCTACACCTTC
CDR3 protein: CASSQSGTGDHGYTF

clone size: -
D gene: TRBD1
V gene: TRBV7-2
J gene: TRBJ1-2
CDR3 DNA: TGTGCCAGCAGCTTACAGCAGGGGGGCATTTATGGCTACACCTTC
CDR3 protein: CASSLQQGGIYGYTF

clone size: -
D gene: TRBD1
V gene: TRBV5-1
J gene: TRBJ1-2
CDR3 DNA: TGCGCCAGCAGCCCGCAGGGACAGGAGTATGGCTACACCTTC
CDR3 protein: CASSPQGQEYGYTF

clone size: -
D gene: TRBD2
V gene: TRBV6-1
J gene: TRBJ2-4
CDR3 DNA: TGTGCCAGCCGGGGGGACGGTCAAAACATTCAGTACTTC
CDR3 protein: CASRGDGQNIQYF

clone size: -
D gene: TRBD1
V gene: TRBV18
J gene: TRBJ1-5
CDR3 DNA: TGTGCCAGCTCACCAGACAGGGTTGAATATCAGCCCCAGCATTTT
CDR3 protein: CASSPDRVEYQPQHF

clone size: -
D gene: -
V gene: TRBV5-6
J gene: TRBJ2-1
CDR3 DNA: TGTGCCAGCAGGCATACAGACCAATTCTACCATGAGCAGTTCTTC
CDR3 protein: CASRHTDQFYHEQFF

clone size: -
D gene: TRBD1
V gene: TRBV29-1
J gene: TRBJ1-5
CDR3 DNA: TGCAGCGTTCTTACGACAGGGGGGAAGGATCAGCCCCAGCATTTT
CDR3 protein: CSVLTTGGKDQPQHF

clone size: -
D gene: TRBD1
V gene: TRBV19
J gene: TRBJ1-5
CDR3 DNA: TGTGCCAGTAGCGACAGGGCAATTGGCAATCAGCCCCAGCATTTT
CDR3 protein: CASSDRAIGNQPQHF

clone size: -
D gene: TRBD2
V gene: TRBV7-7
J gene: TRBJ2-3
CDR3 DNA: TGTGCTAGCAGTCCGGGACTAGCGAGCACAGATACGCAGTATTTT
CDR3 protein: CASSPGLASTDTQYF

clone size: -
D gene: TRBD1
V gene: TRBV6-5
J gene: TRBJ1-2
CDR3 DNA: TGTGCCAGCAGTAAACAGGGGGATGGCTACACCTTC
CDR3 protein: CASSKQGDGYTF

clone size: -
D gene: -
V gene: TRBV29-1
J gene: TRBJ1-3
CDR3 DNA: TGCAGCGTCGGCACGTTGACAGTTACTGGAAACACCATATATTTT
CDR3 protein: CSVGTLTVTGNTIYF

clone size: once
D gene: -
V gene: TRBV2
J gene: TRBJ2-1
CDR3 DNA: TGTGCCAGCGGAGGACTAATCTACAATGAGCAGTTCTTC
CDR3 protein: CASGGLIYNEQFF

clone size: -
D gene: TRBD2
V gene: TRBV7-2
J gene: TRBJ2-3
CDR3 DNA: TGTGCCAGCAGCTATGGACTAGCGGGAGAGGATACGCAGTATTTT
CDR3 protein: CASSYGLAGEDTQYF

clone size: -
D gene: -
V gene: TRBV6-1
J gene: TRBJ1-5
CDR3 DNA: TGTGCCAGCAGCCATCCCGCGGGGCAGCCCCAGCATTTT
CDR3 protein: CASSHPAGQPQHF

clone size: few
D gene: -
V gene: TRBV30
J gene: TRBJ2-3
CDR3 DNA: TGTGCCTGGGCGCTTGGGACATCGACAGATACGCAGTATTTT
CDR3 protein: CAWALGTSTDTQYF

clone size: -
D gene: TRBD1
V gene: TRBV12-5
J gene: TRBJ1-1
CDR3 DNA: TGTGCTAGTGGTTGGGGACGGGACAGAATGAACACTGAAGCTTTCTTT
CDR3 protein: CASGWGRDRMNTEAFF

clone size: -
D gene: TRBD1
V gene: TRBV11-2
J gene: TRBJ1-4
CDR3 DNA: TGTGCCAGCAGCTTAGTAGGACAGGGCAATGAAAAACTGTTTTTT
CDR3 protein: CASSLVGQGNEKLFF

clone size: -
D gene: -
V gene: TRBV5-8
J gene: TRBJ2-6
CDR3 DNA: TGTGCCAGCAGCTGGATGCTGACCGGGAGTGGTGGGGCCAACGTCCTGACTTTC
CDR3 protein: CASSWMLTGSGGANVLTF

clone size: -
D gene: -
V gene: TRBV15
J gene: TRBJ1-5
CDR3 DNA: TGTGCCACCAGCAGAGATGCGGCGACCGTCAATCAGCCCCAGCATTTT
CDR3 protein: CATSRDAATVNQPQHF

clone size: -
D gene: TRBD2
V gene: TRBV30
J gene: TRBJ2-1
CDR3 DNA: TGTGCCTGGAGCGGGGGACTAGCGGGAGTCTCGGAGCAGTTCTTC
CDR3 protein: CAWSGGLAGVSEQFF

clone size: -
D gene: TRBD2
V gene: TRBV2
J gene: TRBJ2-1
CDR3 DNA: TGTGCCAGCAGCCGGGCGGGAGGGCCGAATGAGCAGTTCTTC
CDR3 protein: CASSRAGGPNEQFF

clone size: once
D gene: -
V gene: TRBV7-8
J gene: TRBJ2-2
CDR3 DNA: TGTGCCAGCAGCCATGGGCCGGCCACCGGGGAGCTGTTTTTT
CDR3 protein: CASSHGPATGELFF

clone size: -
D gene: TRBD1
V gene: TRBV7-9
J gene: TRBJ1-1
CDR3 DNA: TGTGCCAGCAGCCCGGACAGGTGGTCACGGGCTTTCTTT
CDR3 protein: CASSPDRWSRAFF

clone size: -
D gene: -
V gene: TRBV19
J gene: TRBJ2-2
CDR3 DNA: TGTGCCAGTAGTGGATGGAACAGGGCCGGGGAGCTGTTTTTT
CDR3 protein: CASSGWNRAGELFF

clone size: -
D gene: -
V gene: TRBV19
J gene: TRBJ2-7
CDR3 DNA: TGTGCCAGTGGCCAATTGATTCCGGGCTACGAGCAGTACTTC
CDR3 protein: CASGQLIPGYEQYF

clone size: -
D gene: TRBD2
V gene: TRBV7-9
J gene: TRBJ2-2
CDR3 DNA: TGTGCCAGCAGCGGGACTAGCGCGAACACCGGGGAGCTGTTTTTT
CDR3 protein: CASSGTSANTGELFF

clone size: -
D gene: -
V gene: TRBV12-5
J gene: TRBJ1-4
CDR3 DNA: TGTGCTAGTGGTTTGGTCCAGGGTCTAACTAATGAAAAACTGTTTTTT
CDR3 protein: CASGLVQGLTNEKLFF

clone size: -
D gene: -
V gene: TRBV19
J gene: TRBJ2-6
CDR3 DNA: TGTGCCAGTAACAAACCGCAGGGCGCTGGGGCCAACGTCCTGACTTTC
CDR3 protein: CASNKPQGAGANVLTF

clone size: -
D gene: -
V gene: TRBV7-2
J gene: TRBJ2-1
CDR3 DNA: TGTGCCAGCAGCAGAGCGCAAAGCTCCTACAATGAGCAGTTCTTC
CDR3 protein: CASSRAQSSYNEQFF

clone size: -
D gene: -
V gene: TRBV6-1
J gene: TRBJ1-3
CDR3 DNA: TGTGCCAGCAGTGAAGGGCAGATTGGAAACACCATATATTTT
CDR3 protein: CASSEGQIGNTIYF

clone size: -
D gene: TRBD1
V gene: TRBV5-4
J gene: TRBJ2-7
CDR3 DNA: TGTGCCAGCAGCCACACAGGGGGGCGAGTCTCCTACGAGCAGTACTTC
CDR3 protein: CASSHTGGRVSYEQYF

clone size: -
D gene: -
V gene: TRBV30
J gene: TRBJ1-6
CDR3 DNA: TGTGCCTGGAGTGTACTGGGGGGTTCTAATTCACCCCTCCACTTT
CDR3 protein: CAWSVLGGSNSPLHF

clone size: -
D gene: TRBD2
V gene: TRBV7-8
J gene: TRBJ2-5
CDR3 DNA: TGTGCCAGCAGCTTAGAGGGAGGGTCCCTGGGAGAGACCCAGTACTTC
CDR3 protein: CASSLEGGSLGETQYF

clone size: once
D gene: TRBD2
V gene: TRBV9
J gene: TRBJ2-7
CDR3 DNA: TGTGCCAGCAGCTCCGGACTAGCGGACCCCTTAGGGGAGCAGTACTTC
CDR3 protein: CASSSGLADPLGEQYF

clone size: few
D gene: -
V gene: TRBV6-1
J gene: TRBJ2-6
CDR3 DNA: TGTGCCAGCAGTGACCGTGGGACAACTGGGGCCAACGTCCTGACTTTC
CDR3 protein: CASSDRGTTGANVLTF

clone size: -
D gene: -
V gene: TRBV5-5
J gene: TRBJ1-2
CDR3 DNA: TGTGCCAGCAGCTTGGCAGACACTAACTATGGCTACACCTTC
CDR3 protein: CASSLADTNYGYTF

clone size: few
D gene: TRBD2
V gene: TRBV19
J gene: TRBJ2-7
CDR3 DNA: TGTGCCAGTAGTATATGGACTAGCGGGAGCTACGAGCAGTACTTC
CDR3 protein: CASSIWTSGSYEQYF

clone size: -
D gene: -
V gene: TRBV19
J gene: TRBJ1-5
CDR3 DNA: TGTGCCAGTAGTATAGGGCGGTATAGCAATCAGCCCCAGCATTTT
CDR3 protein: CASSIGRYSNQPQHF

clone size: -
D gene: -
V gene: TRBV4-2
J gene: TRBJ1-1
CDR3 DNA: TGTGCCAGCAGCCAAAAGGACAACATGAACACTGAAGCTTTCTTT
CDR3 protein: CASSQKDNMNTEAFF

clone size: -
D gene: -
V gene: TRBV11-2
J gene: TRBJ1-1
CDR3 DNA: TGTGCCAGCAGCCCCTGGGGGGGGAACACTGAAGCTTTCTTT
CDR3 protein: CASSPWGGNTEAFF

clone size: -
D gene: TRBD1
V gene: TRBV7-9
J gene: TRBJ1-1
CDR3 DNA: TGTGCCGTTACCTCCGGGACAGATCTTGAAGCTTTCTTT
CDR3 protein: CAVTSGTDLEAFF

clone size: -
D gene: -
V gene: TRBV7-2
J gene: TRBJ1-2
CDR3 DNA: TGTGCCAGCACCCCCGACGGGAACTATGGCTACACCTTC
CDR3 protein: CASTPDGNYGYTF

clone size: few
D gene: -
V gene: TRBV6-6
J gene: TRBJ1-2
CDR3 DNA: TGTGCCAGCCTCCCCCACTCGGCGGGCTATGGCTACACCTTC
CDR3 protein: CASLPHSAGYGYTF

clone size: -
D gene: -
V gene: TRBV2
J gene: TRBJ2-5
CDR3 DNA: TGTGCCAGCAGAAGACAGTCCTTCCAAGAGACCCAGTACTTC
CDR3 protein: CASRRQSFQETQYF

clone size: -
D gene: TRBD2
V gene: TRBV19
J gene: TRBJ2-3
CDR3 DNA: TGTGCCAGTAGTATCAGCCAGGCTAGCGGGAACACAGATACGCAGTATTTT
CDR3 protein: CASSISQASGNTDTQYF

clone size: -
D gene: -
V gene: TRBV7-9
J gene: TRBJ2-7
CDR3 DNA: TGTGCCAGCAGCTTGACAGATTATTCCTACGAGCAGTACTTC
CDR3 protein: CASSLTDYSYEQYF

clone size: -
D gene: -
V gene: TRBV27
J gene: TRBJ1-5
CDR3 DNA: TGTGCCAGCAGCTGGGGGGGGCCCAATCAGCCCCAGCATTTT
CDR3 protein: CASSWGGPNQPQHF

clone size: -
D gene: -
V gene: TRBV7-2
J gene: TRBJ1-1
CDR3 DNA: TGTGCCAGCAGCCTCCGGTGGAGTCAGACTGAAGCTTTCTTT
CDR3 protein: CASSLRWSQTEAFF

clone size: -
D gene: -
V gene: TRBV2
J gene: TRBJ1-4
CDR3 DNA: TGTGCCAGCCTTCCGGACAGAGCTAATGAAAAACTGTTTTTT
CDR3 protein: CASLPDRANEKLFF

clone size: -
D gene: TRBD2
V gene: TRBV18
J gene: TRBJ2-1
CDR3 DNA: TGTGCCAGCTCACTTAAAGCGGGAGTGGATAATGAGCAGTTCTTC
CDR3 protein: CASSLKAGVDNEQFF

clone size: -
D gene: TRBD2
V gene: TRBV27
J gene: TRBJ2-1
CDR3 DNA: TGTGCCAGCAGTTTAACTCCCCTGCGGGGGGGGCCAAACAATGAGCAGTTCTTC
CDR3 protein: CASSLTPLRGGPNNEQFF